This TCR beta chain derives from a study of cytomegalovirus exposure and HLA in healthy donors. Study as a whole: Within the Caucasian-associated ancestry cluster were 81% of the approximately 390 genotyped donors.

The primer mix had 60 Vbeta and 13 Jbeta primers. Sequencing was performed with immunoSEQ multiplex PCR; in TCRdb, only in-frame clones are kept and a portion is missing. The repertoire consists of about 160,000 clones, with approximately 80% occurring once and the leading ten covering about 9.9%. Unrecorded immune exposures were likely, despite nominal health at sampling. Per the germline V gene, CDR1 is SGDLS and CDR2 is YYNGEE. The V gene lost 0 bases and the J gene lost 0 bases, with 4 bases spanning the gap. The CDR3 extends over 14 amino acids. V gene TRBV9 combines with J gene TRBJ2-1; the D is unclear. Sequencing used PBMCs. This TCR was recovered from a man younger than 35 in good health and CMV-seropositive. The CDR3 region is CASSVASSYNEQFF. CDR3 in DNA: TGTGCCAGCAGCGTAGCCAGCTCCTACAATGAGCAGTTCTTC. The full variable domain, its missing parts supplied by reference TRBV9 and TRBJ2-1, is DSGVTQTPKHLITATGQRVTLRCSPRSGDLSVYWYQQSLDQGLQFLIQYYNGEERAKGNILERFSAQQFPDLHSELNLSSLELGDSALYFCASSVASSYNEQFFGPGTRLTVL.